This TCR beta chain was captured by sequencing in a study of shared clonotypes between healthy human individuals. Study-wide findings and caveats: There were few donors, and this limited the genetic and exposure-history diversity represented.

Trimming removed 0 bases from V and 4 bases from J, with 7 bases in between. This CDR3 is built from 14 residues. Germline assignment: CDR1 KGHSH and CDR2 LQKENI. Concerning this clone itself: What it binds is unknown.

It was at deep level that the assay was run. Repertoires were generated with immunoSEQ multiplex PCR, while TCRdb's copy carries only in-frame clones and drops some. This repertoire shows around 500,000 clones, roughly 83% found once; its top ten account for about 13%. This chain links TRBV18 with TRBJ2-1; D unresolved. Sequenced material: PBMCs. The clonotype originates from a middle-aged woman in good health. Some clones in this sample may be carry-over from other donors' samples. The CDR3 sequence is CASSPPVQYNEQFF. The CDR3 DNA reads TGTGCCAGCTCACCACCGGTCCAATACAATGAGCAGTTCTTC.